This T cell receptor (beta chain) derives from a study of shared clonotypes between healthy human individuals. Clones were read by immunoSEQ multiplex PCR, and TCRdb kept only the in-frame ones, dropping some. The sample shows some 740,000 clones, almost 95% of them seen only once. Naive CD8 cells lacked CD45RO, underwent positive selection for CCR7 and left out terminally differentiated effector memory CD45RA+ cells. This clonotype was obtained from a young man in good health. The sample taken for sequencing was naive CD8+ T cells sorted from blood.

The CDR3 loop reads CASSPGSQVYNEQFF. The CDR3 nucleotides are TGTGCCAGCTCACCGGGCAGCCAAGTTTACAATGAGCAGTTCTTC. This chain links TRBV18 with TRBJ2-1, with D hard to call. Germline lookup yields CDR1 KGHSH and CDR2 LQKENI. Trimming cost V 3 bases and J 4 bases, with 13 bases left between them. The CDR3 covers 15 residues.